This TCR beta chain emerged from a study of regulatory T cells in long-lasting Graves disease. Findings and limits, study-wide: Persistent patients shared some 2,900 public clonotypes among themselves. Newly diagnosed patients shared fewer, at roughly 900.

The CDR3 has 12 amino acids. Germline CDR1 is LNHDA and CDR2 is SQIVND (reference sequence). Germline trimming cut 1 base from V and 9 bases from J; bases unmatched to any gene: 3. Arm-PCR of CDR3 regions and iRepertoire HTBI primers were used to build TCR beta libraries. MiXCR, run by TCRdb on the multiplex PCR reads, gives a single entry per CDR3 protein. The sample lists 350,000 to 450,000 distinct CDR3 sequences, about 15% seen once, with roughly a sixth in the top ten. As for this clonotype: Its antigen is still unknown.

Sample time point: newly diagnosed GD, antithyroid drugs for less than 3 months. PBMC-derived RNA was used for the TCR library. These same records also appear under a second study, on T cells in Graves' hyperthyroidism and ophthalmopathy. This second study says: Uncontrolled infection, other autoimmune disease, pregnancy and lactation each barred patients from inclusion.

J is TRBJ2-7 and V is TRBV19; TRBD2 aligns across 7 bases. The sample was peripheral blood mononuclear cells (PBMCs), taken at new diagnosis, from a patient treated with antithyroid drugs. This TCR came from a woman aged 25-40 years with Graves disease. Here the CDR3 reads CASSIGGEGQYF. The CDR3 bases are TGTGCCAGTAGTATAGGAGGGGAGGGGCAGTACTTC.